This is a list of T cell receptor beta chains from one sample in a study of persistence of HIV-infected CD4 T cells. No antigen has been identified for these receptors. Profiled with immunoSEQ multiplex PCR; TCRdb holds only in-frame clones, not every one. The data contain about 47,000 clones, approximately 91% of them singletons. The starting material was CD4+ T cells sorted from PBMCs after approximately 20-hour stimulation, obtained from a patient who received antiretroviral therapy. These receptor sequences come from an adult man with HIV who was CMV-seropositive. Each CDR3 is given with its conserved first and last residue. A D gene is named only where the DNA matches it firmly. Clone size is given for some rows only: seen once, a few or many times, or a class if the clone is expanded.

j_call clone_size d_call v_call cdr3_nt cdr3_aa
TRBJ2-1 NA NA TRBV20-1 TGCAGTGCGAAGGGGACAATTGAGCAGTTCTTC CSAKGTIEQFF
TRBJ2-1 NA NA TRBV6-6 TGTGCCAGCAGTCCTACAACTTTCGCCAATGAGCAGTTCTTC CASSPTTFANEQFF
TRBJ1-6 NA TRBD1 TRBV5-1 TGCGCCAGCCATCGAAATCCTGGACAGGGGAAAAATTCACCCCTCCACTTT CASHRNPGQGKNSPLHF
TRBJ2-3 NA NA TRBV6-5 TGTGCCAGCAGTTACTCGCGGGGGCTTGGCACAGATACGCAGTATTTT CASSYSRGLGTDTQYF
TRBJ2-1 NA NA TRBV19 TGTGCCAGCCCAGGGACCGCCGGTGAGCAGTTCTTC CASPGTAGEQFF
TRBJ2-2 NA NA TRBV2 TGTGCCAGCATCGAGGGTTACCCGATGCCCGGGGAGCTGTTTTTT CASIEGYPMPGELFF
TRBJ1-1 NA NA TRBV21-1 TGTGCCAGCAGCAAAGTGGGGACCAACACTGAAGCTTTCTTT CASSKVGTNTEAFF
TRBJ1-1 NA NA TRBV19 TGTGCCAGTAGTATAGACAGGGCCAACACTGAAGCTTTCTTT CASSIDRANTEAFF
TRBJ2-3 NA TRBD2 TRBV10-2 TGCGCCAGCAGTGACGCCCGGGGTAGCGGGGGGTACCCCTACACAGATACGCAGTATTTT CASSDARGSGGYPYTDTQYF
TRBJ2-7 NA NA TRBV3-1/TRBV3-2 TGTGCCAGCAGCCAAGTGTACCACGAGCAGTACTTC CASSQVYHEQYF
TRBJ2-7 NA TRBD2 TRBV23-1 TGCGCCAGCAGTCGAAGACTAGCGCGGATCGAGCAGTACTTC CASSRRLARIEQYF
TRBJ1-4 NA TRBD1 TRBV28 TGTGCCACTGACGGACAGGGAGGTGAAAAACTGTTTTTT CATDGQGGEKLFF
TRBJ2-4 NA TRBD1 TRBV5-1 TGCGCCAGCAGCTCCAACCCCGACAGGGTAGGAAACATTCAGTACTTC CASSSNPDRVGNIQYF
TRBJ1-1 NA TRBD1 TRBV15 TGTGCCACCAGCTGGGACAGGAACACTGAAGCTTTCTTT CATSWDRNTEAFF
TRBJ1-6 NA NA TRBV30 TGTGCCTGGAGTATCTCAGCAGGGAATTCACCCCTCCACTTT CAWSISAGNSPLHF
TRBJ2-3 NA NA TRBV7-6 TGTGCCAGCAGCTTAGCGGGCGGTCGTGTGGCGGGGAGCACAGATACGCAGTATTTT CASSLAGGRVAGSTDTQYF
TRBJ2-1 NA TRBD1 TRBV28 TGTGCCAGCACAGGGACAGACAATGAGCAGTTCTTC CASTGTDNEQFF
TRBJ2-1 NA TRBD2 TRBV6-5 TGTGCCAGCAGAAGCCCCGGGGGACTACTCAATGAGCAGTTCTTC CASRSPGGLLNEQFF
TRBJ2-7 NA NA TRBV21-1 TGTGCCAGCAGCGCCGGGACAGGGGGCCCTCGGGAGCAGTACTTC CASSAGTGGPREQYF
TRBJ2-2 once NA TRBV2 TGTGCCAGCAGTGAGCAGGGGTCGAACACCGGGGAGCTGTTTTTT CASSEQGSNTGELFF
TRBJ2-2 NA NA TRBV7-3 TGTGCCAGCAGCCCTGGCGGGGCCGTGGGCGGGGAGCTGTTTTTT CASSPGGAVGGELFF
TRBJ2-3 NA NA TRBV18 TGTGCCAGCTCACCGACGGGACAAAGCCAGAGGGGGACGCAGTATTTT CASSPTGQSQRGTQYF
TRBJ2-2 NA NA TRBV5-1 TGCGCCAGCAGCTTGGCCCAAACGAACACCGGGGAGCTGTTTTTT CASSLAQTNTGELFF
TRBJ2-3 NA TRBD2 TRBV2 TGTGCCAGCAGTGTAAGCTGGACGGGGGGTCAAGATACGCAGTATTTT CASSVSWTGGQDTQYF
TRBJ1-1 few TRBD1 TRBV28 TGTGCCAGCAGCGGACAGGTGCATGAAGCTTTCTTT CASSGQVHEAFF
TRBJ1-1 NA NA TRBV28 TGTGCCAGCATTCCGCAATTGAACACTGAAGCTTTCTTT CASIPQLNTEAFF
TRBJ1-1 NA NA TRBV5-1 TGCGCCAGCAGCTTTGACAGTGATAACACTGAAGCTTTCTTT CASSFDSDNTEAFF
TRBJ1-2 NA TRBD1 TRBV28 TGTGCCAGCAGTCCCTCGGGACAGAATGTCTATGGCTACACCTTC CASSPSGQNVYGYTF
TRBJ2-1 NA NA TRBV3-1/TRBV3-2 TGTGCCAGCACCCTGACCGTAGGTTACAATGAGCAGTTCTTC CASTLTVGYNEQFF
TRBJ1-5 NA TRBD1 TRBV5-1 TGCGCCAGCAGCTTCGGACAGGGTGCTCAGCCCCAGCATTTT CASSFGQGAQPQHF
TRBJ1-6 NA NA TRBV5-1 TGCGCCAGCTGTCGCGGGGGGGATAATTCACCCCTCCACTTT CASCRGGDNSPLHF
TRBJ2-1 NA NA TRBV29-1 TGCAGCGTTGAAGATCCACAGGGTAGCGATGAGCAGTTCTTC CSVEDPQGSDEQFF